Below, one TCR beta chain is given with its context. Its antigen is not identified. This sample is drawn from a study of identical twins. Everyone who gave samples was a healthy Caucasian. Points from the study as a whole: Within monozygotic twins, out-of-frame TCR alpha sharing was underestimated by the models. Compared with unrelated sharing, twin-shared out-of-frame alpha sequences had more low-probability sequences.

TCRdb independently ran MiXCR on the 5' RACE reads; one entry per CDR3 protein. The sample shows fewer than 800,000 distinct CDR3 sequences, under 8.5% of them seen only once. Separately, the same data were catalogued under a study of yellow fever vaccine responses in identical twins.

This receptor was identified in a woman aged 18 to 35 in good health. The sequenced material came from PBMCs.

CDR3 sequence reads: CASSLPGTSSQPQHF. As DNA, the CDR3 is TGTGCCAGCAGTTTGCCAGGGACATCTAGCCAGCCCCAGCATTTT. This chain joins TRBV12-3 or TRBV12-4 and TRBJ1-5, with a possible D match to TRBD1 (6 bases). The CDR3 contains 15 residues. Between the trimmed V and J ends, which lost 3 bases and 7 bases, there was a span of 16 bases.